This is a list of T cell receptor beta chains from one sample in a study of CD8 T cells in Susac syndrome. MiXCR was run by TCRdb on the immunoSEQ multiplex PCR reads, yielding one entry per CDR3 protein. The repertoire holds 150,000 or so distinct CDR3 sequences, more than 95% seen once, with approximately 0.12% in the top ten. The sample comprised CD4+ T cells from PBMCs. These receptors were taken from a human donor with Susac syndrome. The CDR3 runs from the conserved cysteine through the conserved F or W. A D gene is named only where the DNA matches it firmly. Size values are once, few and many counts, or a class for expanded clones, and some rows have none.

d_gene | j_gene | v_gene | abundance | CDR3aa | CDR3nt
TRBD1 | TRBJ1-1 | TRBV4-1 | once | CASSQDKRTGGEAFF | TGCGCCAGCAGCCAAGATAAAAGGACAGGGGGAGAGGCTTTCTTT
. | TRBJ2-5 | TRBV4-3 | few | CASSQDPGVKETQYF | TGCGCCAGCAGCCAAGATCCAGGGGTTAAAGAGACCCAGTACTTC
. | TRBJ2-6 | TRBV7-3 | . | CASSPDAGANVLTF | TGTGCCAGCAGCCCGGACGCTGGGGCCAACGTCCTGACTTTC
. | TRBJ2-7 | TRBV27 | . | CASSPRHLSYEQYF | TGTGCCAGCAGTCCGAGACACCTCTCCTACGAGCAGTACTTC
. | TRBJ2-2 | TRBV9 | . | CASSPDHGMNTGELFF | TGTGCCAGCAGCCCCGACCACGGCATGAACACCGGGGAGCTGTTTTTT
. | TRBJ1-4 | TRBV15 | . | CATSRDPPDPTNEKLFF | TGTGCCACCAGCAGAGATCCCCCAGATCCAACTAATGAAAAACTGTTTTTT
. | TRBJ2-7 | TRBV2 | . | CASSEAPGPTYEQYF | TGTGCCAGCAGTGAAGCCCCGGGCCCAACCTACGAGCAGTACTTC
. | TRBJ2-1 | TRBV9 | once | CASSVGVGGEQFF | TGTGCCAGCAGCGTAGGGGTAGGGGGTGAGCAGTTCTTC
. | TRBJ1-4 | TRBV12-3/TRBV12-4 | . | CASSSIHRSVNEKLFF | TGTGCCAGCAGTTCGATCCACCGGTCAGTTAATGAAAAACTGTTTTTT
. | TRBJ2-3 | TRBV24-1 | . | CATSDRTVSSTDTQYF | TGTGCCACCAGTGATCGGACTGTGAGTAGCACAGATACGCAGTATTTT
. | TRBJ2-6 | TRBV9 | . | CASSVESFGANVLTF | TGTGCCAGCAGCGTAGAAAGTTTTGGGGCCAACGTCCTGACTTTC
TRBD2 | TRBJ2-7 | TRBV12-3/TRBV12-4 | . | CASSPGTNPSYEQYF | TGTGCCAGCAGCCCCGGGACTAACCCCTCCTACGAGCAGTACTTC
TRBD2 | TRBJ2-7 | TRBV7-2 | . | CASSLAVTSGNEQYF | TGTGCCAGCAGCTTAGCTGTGACTAGCGGGAATGAGCAGTACTTC
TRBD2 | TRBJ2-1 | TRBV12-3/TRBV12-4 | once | CASTLAGHFNEQFF | TGTGCCAGCACTCTAGCGGGTCATTTCAATGAGCAGTTCTTC
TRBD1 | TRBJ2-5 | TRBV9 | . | CASKGQGEETQYF | TGTGCCAGCAAGGGACAGGGGGAGGAGACCCAGTACTTC
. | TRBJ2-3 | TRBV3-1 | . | CASSQGGDTQYF | TGTGCCAGCAGCCAAGGCGGGGATACGCAGTATTTT
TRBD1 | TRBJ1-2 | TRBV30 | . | CAWSGTGGLKGYTF | TGTGCCTGGAGTGGGACAGGGGGTCTTAAGGGCTACACCTTC
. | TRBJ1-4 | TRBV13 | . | CASSPRPGTRLEKLFF | TGTGCCAGCAGCCCCCGACCCGGGACAAGGCTTGAAAAACTGTTTTTT
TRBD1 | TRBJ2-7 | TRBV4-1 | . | CASSQGRGRTREQYF | TGCGCCAGCAGCCAAGGCAGGGGGCGAACTCGGGAGCAGTACTTC
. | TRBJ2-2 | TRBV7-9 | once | CASSRWRGEDTGELFF | TGTGCCAGCAGCCGGTGGCGGGGCGAAGACACCGGGGAGCTGTTTTTT
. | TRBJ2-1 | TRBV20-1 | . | CSARRVSYNEQFF | TGCAGTGCTAGACGGGTATCCTACAATGAGCAGTTCTTC
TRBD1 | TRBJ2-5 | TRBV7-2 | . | CASSRTLGTEETQYF | TGTGCCAGCAGCCGCACTTTGGGGACAGAAGAGACCCAGTACTTC
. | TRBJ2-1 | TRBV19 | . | CASSTKKPGHYNEQFF | TGTGCCAGTAGTACAAAAAAGCCGGGCCACTACAATGAGCAGTTCTTC
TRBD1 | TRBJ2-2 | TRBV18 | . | CASSRTGTGRFTGELFF | TGTGCCAGCTCCCGCACTGGGACAGGGAGGTTCACCGGGGAGCTGTTTTTT
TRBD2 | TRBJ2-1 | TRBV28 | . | CASSRPSSLAVRF | TGTGCCAGCAGCCGTCCTTCGAGCCTAGCGGTACGATTC
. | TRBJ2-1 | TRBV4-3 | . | CASSQDFEGSGQFF | TGCGCCAGCAGCCAAGATTTTGAGGGAAGTGGGCAGTTCTTC
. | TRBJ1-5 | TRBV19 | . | CASSIVPNQPQHF | TGTGCCAGTAGTATAGTTCCCAATCAGCCCCAGCATTTT
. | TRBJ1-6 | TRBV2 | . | CASQPSNSPLHF | TGTGCCAGCCAACCCTCGAATTCACCCCTCCACTTT
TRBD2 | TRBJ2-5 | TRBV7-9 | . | CASSLIGLAGAETQYF | TGTGCCAGCAGCCTTATCGGACTAGCGGGGGCCGAGACCCAGTACTTC
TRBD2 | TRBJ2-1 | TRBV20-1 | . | CSATALAESPHGEQFF | TGCAGTGCTACCGCACTAGCGGAGAGTCCCCACGGTGAGCAGTTCTTC
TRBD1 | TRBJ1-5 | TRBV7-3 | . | CASSTDRDQPQHF | TGTGCCAGCAGCACGGACAGGGATCAGCCCCAGCATTTT
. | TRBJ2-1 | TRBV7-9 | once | CASSPPGTYNEQFF | TGTGCCAGCAGCCCTCCCGGCACCTACAATGAGCAGTTCTTC
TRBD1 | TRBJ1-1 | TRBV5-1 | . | CASRGGQVNTEAFF | TGCGCCAGCAGAGGAGGACAGGTGAACACTGAAGCTTTCTTT
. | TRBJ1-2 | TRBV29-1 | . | CSVSRPPDYGYTF | TGCAGCGTATCAAGACCCCCTGACTATGGCTACACCTTC
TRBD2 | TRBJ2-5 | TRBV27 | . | CASSLGSGIWETQYF | TGTGCCAGCAGTTTGGGTAGCGGGATTTGGGAGACCCAGTACTTC
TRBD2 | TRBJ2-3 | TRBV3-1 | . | CASSQARSGLAGTDTQYF | TGTGCCAGCAGCCAAGCTCGGTCGGGACTAGCGGGGACAGATACGCAGTATTTT
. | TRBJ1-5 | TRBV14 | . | CASSQDVGGCNQPQHF | TGTGCCAGCAGCCAAGATGTGGGGGGCTGCAATCAGCCCCAGCATTTT
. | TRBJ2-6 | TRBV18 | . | CASSPSQSLGANVLTF | TGTGCCAGCTCACCATCCCAGAGCCTGGGAGCCAACGTCCTGACTTTC
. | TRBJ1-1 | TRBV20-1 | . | CSALGYTEAFF | TGCAGTGCTCTGGGATACACTGAAGCTTTCTTT
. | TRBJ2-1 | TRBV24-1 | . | CATRGQTYNEQFF | TGTGCCACCCGGGGGCAAACCTACAATGAGCAGTTCTTC
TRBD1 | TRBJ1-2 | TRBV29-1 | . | CSALPPGQDYGYTF | TGCAGCGCACTTCCACCGGGACAGGACTATGGCTACACCTTC
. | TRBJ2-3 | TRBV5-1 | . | CASTTGTRSTDTQYF | TGCGCCAGCACTACCGGGACAAGGAGCACAGATACGCAGTATTTT
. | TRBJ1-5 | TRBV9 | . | CASSGVGALGPQHF | TGTGCCAGCAGCGGGGTCGGTGCGTTAGGGCCCCAGCATTTT
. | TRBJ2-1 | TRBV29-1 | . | CSVDRQGRDEQFF | TGCAGCGTTGACCGACAGGGGAGGGATGAGCAGTTCTTC
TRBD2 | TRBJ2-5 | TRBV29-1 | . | CSAVGGELETQYF | TGCAGCGCCGTGGGGGGGGAGCTGGAGACCCAGTACTTC
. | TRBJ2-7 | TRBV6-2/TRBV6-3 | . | CASSYRAGSYEQYF | TGTGCCAGCAGTTACCGGGCAGGGTCCTACGAGCAGTACTTC
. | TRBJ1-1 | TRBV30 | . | CAWSVLETGNTEAFF | TGTGCCTGGAGTGTACTAGAGACAGGGAACACTGAAGCTTTCTTT
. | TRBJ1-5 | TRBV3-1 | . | CASSQDHRSNQPQHF | TGTGCCAGCAGCCAAGATCATCGCAGCAATCAGCCCCAGCATTTT